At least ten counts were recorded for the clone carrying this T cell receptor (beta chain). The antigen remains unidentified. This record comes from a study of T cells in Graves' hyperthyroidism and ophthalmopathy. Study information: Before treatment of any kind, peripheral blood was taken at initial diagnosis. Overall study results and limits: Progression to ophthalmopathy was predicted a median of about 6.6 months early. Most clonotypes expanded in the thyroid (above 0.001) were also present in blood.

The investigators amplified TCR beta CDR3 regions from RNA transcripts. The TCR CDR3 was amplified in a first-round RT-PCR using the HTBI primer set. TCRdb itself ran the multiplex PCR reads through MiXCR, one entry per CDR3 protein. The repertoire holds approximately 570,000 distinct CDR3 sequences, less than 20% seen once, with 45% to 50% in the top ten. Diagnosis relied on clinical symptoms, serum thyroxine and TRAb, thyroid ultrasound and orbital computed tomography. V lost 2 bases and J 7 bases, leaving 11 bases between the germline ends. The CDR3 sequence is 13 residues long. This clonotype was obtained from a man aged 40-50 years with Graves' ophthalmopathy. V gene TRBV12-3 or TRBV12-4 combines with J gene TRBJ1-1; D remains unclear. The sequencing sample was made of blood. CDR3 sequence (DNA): TGTGCCAGCAGTTTAAAGACCGGCAGTGAAGCTTTCTTT. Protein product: CASSLKTGSEAFF.